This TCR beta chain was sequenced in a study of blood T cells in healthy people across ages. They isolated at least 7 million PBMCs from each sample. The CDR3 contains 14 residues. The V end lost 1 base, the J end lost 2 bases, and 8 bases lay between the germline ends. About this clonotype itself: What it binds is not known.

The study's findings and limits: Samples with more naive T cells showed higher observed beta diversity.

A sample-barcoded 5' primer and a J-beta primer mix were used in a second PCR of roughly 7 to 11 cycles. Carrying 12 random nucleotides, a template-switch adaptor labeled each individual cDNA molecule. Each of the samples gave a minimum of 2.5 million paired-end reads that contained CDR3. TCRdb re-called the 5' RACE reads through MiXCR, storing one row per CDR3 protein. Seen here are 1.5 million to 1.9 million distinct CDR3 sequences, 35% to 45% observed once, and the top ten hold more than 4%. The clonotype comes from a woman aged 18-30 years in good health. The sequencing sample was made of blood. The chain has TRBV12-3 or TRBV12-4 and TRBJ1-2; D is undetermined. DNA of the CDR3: TGTGCCAGCAGTTTAGGGACCCAGAACTATGGCTACACCTTC. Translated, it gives CASSLGTQNYGYTF.